This T cell receptor beta chain was profiled in a study of cytomegalovirus exposure and HLA in healthy donors. Broader study findings: A later analysis reported that several of the most significant clusters appeared to be linked to common viral pathogens, among them Epstein-Barr virus. TCR beta sequences numbering roughly 18,000 were associated with HLA alleles at 0.05 false discovery rate in a later analysis. The study recorded 164 TCR beta chains that were cytomegalovirus-associated. In a later analysis, a genetic analysis reported fewer productive-TCR N-insertions in an Asian-associated ancestry cluster than the cohort average.

The PCR used 60 Vbeta and 13 Jbeta primers. This table comes from immunoSEQ multiplex PCR, and its TCRdb copy is limited to in-frame clones, with some not included. The sample yields 150,000 to 200,000 clones, of which the top ten take up less than 0.85%. As regards this clone: Its antigen is unidentified.

This receptor was obtained from a boy younger than 18 in good health and CMV-seronegative. Sequencing input: PBMCs.

The CDR3 reads CASSVLGQSNQPQHF. In nucleotides, the CDR3 is TGTGCCAGTAGTGTACTCGGACAGAGCAATCAGCCCCAGCATTTT. The rearrangement uses TRBV19 and TRBJ1-5, with a possible D match to TRBD1 (6 bases). CDR1 is LNHDA, CDR2 SQIVND, per germline (reference sequence). V lost 5 bases to trimming and J lost 1 base, with 12 bases between them. CDR3 length equals 15 residues.